Described below is a single T cell receptor (beta chain) sequence and its context. Its antigen is undetermined. The junction departs from the called germline gene at one end, perhaps through a read error. The CDR3 runs 16 residues. Germline CDR1 is SGHTA and CDR2 is FQGTGA. It was with 60 Vbeta and 13 Jbeta primers that the PCR ran. The data were produced by immunoSEQ multiplex PCR, yet TCRdb's version contains in-frame clones alone and is incomplete. The sample carries about 130,000 clones, 75% to 85% recorded once. These data belong to a study of cytomegalovirus exposure and HLA in healthy donors. In the study overall: About 179 million T cells yielded some 120 million unique TCR beta sequences in earlier analysis. Of a few hundred genotyped donors, roughly 81% clustered with self-reported Caucasian donors. Broader study findings: Follow-up analysis later connected one missense variant in DCLRE1C with trimming of TCR beta V- and J-genes. Evidence from a later analysis indicated that most CMV-associated TCR beta chains looked HLA-restricted.

The sample consisted of PBMCs. The V call is TRBV7-3, the J call TRBJ2-5; TRBD1 is a possible D gene (7 bases). The clonotype was recovered from a young man in good health and CMV-seropositive. This CDR3 is CASNLSITQGGETQYF. CDR3 sequence (DNA): TGTGCCAGCAACTTATCGATTACGCAGGGGGGAGAGACCCAGTACTTC.